These 2 T cell receptor beta chains were all obtained from the same sample, sequenced in a study of CD8+ T cells in alopecia areata. Treatment defined: oral pan-JAK inhibitor, 5-10 mg twice daily. The sequencing template was cDNA reverse transcribed from extracted RNA. The table came from immunoSEQ multiplex PCR; TCRdb's copy has only in-frame clones and leaves some out. The repertoire holds around 180,000 clones, with under 80% as singletons. The sample consisted of CD4+ T cells sorted from blood, taken between weeks 47 and 50, from a patient treated with tofacitinib. The receptors were gathered from a human donor with alopecia areata.

The CDR3 DNA reads TGTGCCAGCAGCTTAAGCCCAGGGATCTCCTCCTACAATGAGCAGTTCTTC. Translated, it gives CASSLSPGISSYNEQFF. The chain couples TRBV7-3 to TRBJ2-1; weak D call: TRBD1 (5 bases). Germline V gene lookup returns CDR1 SGHTA and CDR2 FQGTGA. The CDR3 sequence is 17 residues long. V was clipped by 1 base and J by 0 bases, with 13 bases between them.

The chain uses TRBV7-2 and TRBJ2-3, with D possibly being TRBD1 or TRBD2 (6 bases each). The CDR3 runs to 15 residues. The ends were cut back, 6 bases at V and 0 bases at J, with 13 bases in the middle. The germline V gene encodes CDR1 SGHTA and CDR2 FQGNSA. CDR3 bases: TGTGCCAGCAGAGAGGGGGGCCGGAGCACAGATACGCAGTATTTT. As protein: CASREGGRSTDTQYF.